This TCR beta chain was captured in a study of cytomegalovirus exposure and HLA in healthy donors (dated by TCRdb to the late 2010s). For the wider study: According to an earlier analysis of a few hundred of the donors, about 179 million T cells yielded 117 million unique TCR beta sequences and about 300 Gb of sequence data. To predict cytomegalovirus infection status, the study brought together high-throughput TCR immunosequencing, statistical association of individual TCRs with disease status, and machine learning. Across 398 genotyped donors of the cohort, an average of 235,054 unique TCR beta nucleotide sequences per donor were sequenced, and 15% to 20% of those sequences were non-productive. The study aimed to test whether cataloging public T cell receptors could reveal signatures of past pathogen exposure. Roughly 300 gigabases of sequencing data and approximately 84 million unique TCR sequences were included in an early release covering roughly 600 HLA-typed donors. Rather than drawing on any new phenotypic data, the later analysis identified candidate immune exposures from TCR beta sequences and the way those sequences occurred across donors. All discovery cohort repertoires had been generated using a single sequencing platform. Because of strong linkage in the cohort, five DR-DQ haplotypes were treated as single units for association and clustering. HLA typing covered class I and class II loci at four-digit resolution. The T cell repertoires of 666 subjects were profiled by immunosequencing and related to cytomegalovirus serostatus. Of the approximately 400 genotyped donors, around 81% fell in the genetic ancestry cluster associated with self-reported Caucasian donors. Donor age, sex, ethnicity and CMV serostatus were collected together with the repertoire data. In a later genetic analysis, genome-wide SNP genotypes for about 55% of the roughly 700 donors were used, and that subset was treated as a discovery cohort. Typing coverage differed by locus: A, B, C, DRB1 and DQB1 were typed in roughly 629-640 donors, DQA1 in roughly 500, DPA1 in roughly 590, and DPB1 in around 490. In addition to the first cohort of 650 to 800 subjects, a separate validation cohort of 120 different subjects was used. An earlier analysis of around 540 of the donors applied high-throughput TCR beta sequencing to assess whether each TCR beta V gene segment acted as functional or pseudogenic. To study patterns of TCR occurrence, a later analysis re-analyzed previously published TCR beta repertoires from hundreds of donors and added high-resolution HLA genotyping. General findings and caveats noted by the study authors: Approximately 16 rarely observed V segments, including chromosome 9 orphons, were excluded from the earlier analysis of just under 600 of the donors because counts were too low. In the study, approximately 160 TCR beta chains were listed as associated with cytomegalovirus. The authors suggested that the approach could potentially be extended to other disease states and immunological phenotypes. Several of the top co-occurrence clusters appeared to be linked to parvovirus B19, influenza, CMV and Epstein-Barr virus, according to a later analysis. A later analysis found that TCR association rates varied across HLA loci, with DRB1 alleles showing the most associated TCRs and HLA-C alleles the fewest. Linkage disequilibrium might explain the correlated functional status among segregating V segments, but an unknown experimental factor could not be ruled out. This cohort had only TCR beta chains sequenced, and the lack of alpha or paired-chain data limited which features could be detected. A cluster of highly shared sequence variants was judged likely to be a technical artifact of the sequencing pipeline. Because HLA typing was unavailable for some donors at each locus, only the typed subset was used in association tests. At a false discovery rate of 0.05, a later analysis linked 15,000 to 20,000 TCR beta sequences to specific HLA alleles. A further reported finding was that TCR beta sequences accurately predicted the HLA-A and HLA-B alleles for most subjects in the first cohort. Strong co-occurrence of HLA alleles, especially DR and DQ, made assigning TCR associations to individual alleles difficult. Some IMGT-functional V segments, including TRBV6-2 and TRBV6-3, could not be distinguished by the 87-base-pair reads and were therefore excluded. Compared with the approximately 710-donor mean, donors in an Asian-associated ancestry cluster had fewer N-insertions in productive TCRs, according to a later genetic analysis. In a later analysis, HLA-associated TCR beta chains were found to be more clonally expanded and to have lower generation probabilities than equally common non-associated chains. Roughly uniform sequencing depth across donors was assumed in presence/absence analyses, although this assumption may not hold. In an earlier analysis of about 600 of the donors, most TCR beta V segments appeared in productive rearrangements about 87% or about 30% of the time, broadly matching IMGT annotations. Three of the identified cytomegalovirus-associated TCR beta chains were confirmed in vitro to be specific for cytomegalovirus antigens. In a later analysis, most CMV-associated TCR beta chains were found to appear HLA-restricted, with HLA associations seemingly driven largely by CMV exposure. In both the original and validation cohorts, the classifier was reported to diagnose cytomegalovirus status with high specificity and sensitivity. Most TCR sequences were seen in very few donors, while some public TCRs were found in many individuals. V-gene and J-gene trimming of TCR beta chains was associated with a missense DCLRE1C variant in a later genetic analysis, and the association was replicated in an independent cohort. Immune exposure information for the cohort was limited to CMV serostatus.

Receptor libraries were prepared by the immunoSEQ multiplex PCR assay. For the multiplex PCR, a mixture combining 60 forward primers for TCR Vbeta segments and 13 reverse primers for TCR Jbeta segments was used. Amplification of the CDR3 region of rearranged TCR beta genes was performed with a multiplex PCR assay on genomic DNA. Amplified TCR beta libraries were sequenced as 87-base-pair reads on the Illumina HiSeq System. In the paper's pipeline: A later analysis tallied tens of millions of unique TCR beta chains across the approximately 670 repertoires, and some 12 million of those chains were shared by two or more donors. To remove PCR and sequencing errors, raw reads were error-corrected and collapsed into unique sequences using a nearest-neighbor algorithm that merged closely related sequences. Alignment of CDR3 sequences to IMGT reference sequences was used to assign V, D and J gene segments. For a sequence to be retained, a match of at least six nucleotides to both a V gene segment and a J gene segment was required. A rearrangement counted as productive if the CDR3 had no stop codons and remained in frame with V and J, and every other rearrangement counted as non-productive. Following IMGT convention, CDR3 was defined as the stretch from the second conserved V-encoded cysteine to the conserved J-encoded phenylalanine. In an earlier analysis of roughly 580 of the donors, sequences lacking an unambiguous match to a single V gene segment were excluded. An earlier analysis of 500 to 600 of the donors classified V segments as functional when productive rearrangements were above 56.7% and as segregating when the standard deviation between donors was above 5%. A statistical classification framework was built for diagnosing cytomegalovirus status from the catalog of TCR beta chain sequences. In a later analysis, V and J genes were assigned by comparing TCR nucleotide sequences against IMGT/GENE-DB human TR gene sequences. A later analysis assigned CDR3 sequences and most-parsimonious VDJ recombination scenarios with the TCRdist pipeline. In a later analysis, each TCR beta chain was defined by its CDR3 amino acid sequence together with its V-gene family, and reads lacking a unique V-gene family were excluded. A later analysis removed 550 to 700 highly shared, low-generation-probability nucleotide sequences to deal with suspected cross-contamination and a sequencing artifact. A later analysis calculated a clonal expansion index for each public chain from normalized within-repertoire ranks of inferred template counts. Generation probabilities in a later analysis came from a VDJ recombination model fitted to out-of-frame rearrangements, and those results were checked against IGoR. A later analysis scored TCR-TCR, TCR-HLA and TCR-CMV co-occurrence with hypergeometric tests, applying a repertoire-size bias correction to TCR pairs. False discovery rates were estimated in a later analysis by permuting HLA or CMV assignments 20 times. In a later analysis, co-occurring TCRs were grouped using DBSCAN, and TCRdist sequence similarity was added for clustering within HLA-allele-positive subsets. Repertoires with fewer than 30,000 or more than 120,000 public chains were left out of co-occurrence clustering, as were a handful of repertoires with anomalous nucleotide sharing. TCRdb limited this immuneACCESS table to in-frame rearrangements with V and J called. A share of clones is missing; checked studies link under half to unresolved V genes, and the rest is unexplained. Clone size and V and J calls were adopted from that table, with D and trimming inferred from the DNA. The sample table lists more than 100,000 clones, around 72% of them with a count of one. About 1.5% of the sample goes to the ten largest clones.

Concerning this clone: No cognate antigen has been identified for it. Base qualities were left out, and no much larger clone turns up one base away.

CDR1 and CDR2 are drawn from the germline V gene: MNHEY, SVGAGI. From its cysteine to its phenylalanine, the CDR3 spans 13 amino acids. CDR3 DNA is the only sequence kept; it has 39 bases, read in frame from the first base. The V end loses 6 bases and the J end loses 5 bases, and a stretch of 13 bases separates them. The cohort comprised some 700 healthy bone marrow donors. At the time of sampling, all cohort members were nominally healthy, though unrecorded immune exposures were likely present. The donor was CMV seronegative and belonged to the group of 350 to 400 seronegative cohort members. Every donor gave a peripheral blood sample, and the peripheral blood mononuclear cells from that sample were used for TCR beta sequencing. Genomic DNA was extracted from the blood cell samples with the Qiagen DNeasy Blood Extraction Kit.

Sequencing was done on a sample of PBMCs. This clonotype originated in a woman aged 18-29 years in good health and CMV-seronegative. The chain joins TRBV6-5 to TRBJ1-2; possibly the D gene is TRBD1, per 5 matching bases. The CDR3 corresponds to CASRDNGGYGYTF. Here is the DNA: TGTGCCAGCAGGGACAACGGCGGTTATGGCTACACCTTC.